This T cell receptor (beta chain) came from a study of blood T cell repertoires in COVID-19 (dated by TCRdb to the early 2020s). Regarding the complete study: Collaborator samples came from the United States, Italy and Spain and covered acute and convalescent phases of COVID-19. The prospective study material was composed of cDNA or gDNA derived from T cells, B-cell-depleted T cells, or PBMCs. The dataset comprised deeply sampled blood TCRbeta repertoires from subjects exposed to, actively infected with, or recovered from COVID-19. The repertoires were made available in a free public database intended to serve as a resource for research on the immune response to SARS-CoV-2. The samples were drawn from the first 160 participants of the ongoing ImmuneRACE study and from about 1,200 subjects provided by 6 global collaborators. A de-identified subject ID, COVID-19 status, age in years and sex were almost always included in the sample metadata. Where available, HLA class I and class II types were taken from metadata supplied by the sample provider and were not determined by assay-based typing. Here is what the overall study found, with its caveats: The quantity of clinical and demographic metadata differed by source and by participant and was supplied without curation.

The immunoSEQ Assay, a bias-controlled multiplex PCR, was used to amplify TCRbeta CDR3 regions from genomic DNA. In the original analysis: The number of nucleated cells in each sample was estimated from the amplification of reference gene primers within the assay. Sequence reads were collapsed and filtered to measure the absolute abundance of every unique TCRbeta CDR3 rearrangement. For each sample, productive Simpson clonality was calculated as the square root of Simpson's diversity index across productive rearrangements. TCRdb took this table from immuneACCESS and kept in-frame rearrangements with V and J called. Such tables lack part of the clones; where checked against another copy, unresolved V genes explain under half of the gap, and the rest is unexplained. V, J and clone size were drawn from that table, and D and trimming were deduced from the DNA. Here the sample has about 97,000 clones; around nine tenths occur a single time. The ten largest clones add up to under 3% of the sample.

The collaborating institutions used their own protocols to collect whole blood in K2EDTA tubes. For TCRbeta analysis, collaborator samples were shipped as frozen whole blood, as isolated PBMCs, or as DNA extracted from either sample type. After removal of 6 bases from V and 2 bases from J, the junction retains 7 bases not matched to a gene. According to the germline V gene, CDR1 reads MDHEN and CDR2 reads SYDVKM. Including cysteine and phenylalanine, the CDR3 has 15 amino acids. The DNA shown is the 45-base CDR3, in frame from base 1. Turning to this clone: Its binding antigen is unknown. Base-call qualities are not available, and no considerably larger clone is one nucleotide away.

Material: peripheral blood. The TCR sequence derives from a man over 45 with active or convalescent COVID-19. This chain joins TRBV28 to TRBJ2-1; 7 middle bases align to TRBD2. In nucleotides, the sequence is TGTGCCAGCAGATTACGCGGGGGTACCTACAATGAGCAGTTCTTC. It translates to CASRLRGGTYNEQFF.